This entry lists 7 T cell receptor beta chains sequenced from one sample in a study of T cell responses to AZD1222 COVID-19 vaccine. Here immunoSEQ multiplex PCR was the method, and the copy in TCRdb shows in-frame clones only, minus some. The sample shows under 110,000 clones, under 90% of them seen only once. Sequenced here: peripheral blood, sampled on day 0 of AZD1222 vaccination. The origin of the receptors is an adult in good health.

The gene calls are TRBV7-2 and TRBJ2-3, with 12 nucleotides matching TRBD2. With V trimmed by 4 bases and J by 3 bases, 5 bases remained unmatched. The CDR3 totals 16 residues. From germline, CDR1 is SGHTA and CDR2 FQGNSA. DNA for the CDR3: TGTGCCAGCAGCTCAGGTACTAGCGGGAGGACAGATACGCAGTATTTT. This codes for CASSSGTSGRTDTQYF.

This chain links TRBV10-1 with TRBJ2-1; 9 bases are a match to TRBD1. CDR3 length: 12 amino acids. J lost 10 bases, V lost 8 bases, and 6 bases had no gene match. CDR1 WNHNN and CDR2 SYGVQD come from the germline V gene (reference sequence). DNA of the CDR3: TGCGCCAGCGGGGGGGGGACAGGGGAGCAGTTCTTC. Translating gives CASGGGTGEQFF.

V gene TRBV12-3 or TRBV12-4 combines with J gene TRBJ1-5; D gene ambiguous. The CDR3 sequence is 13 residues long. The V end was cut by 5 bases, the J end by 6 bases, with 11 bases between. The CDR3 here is CASSTGGFQPQHF. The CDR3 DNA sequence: TGTGCCAGCAGTACCGGAGGGTTTCAGCCCCAGCATTTT.

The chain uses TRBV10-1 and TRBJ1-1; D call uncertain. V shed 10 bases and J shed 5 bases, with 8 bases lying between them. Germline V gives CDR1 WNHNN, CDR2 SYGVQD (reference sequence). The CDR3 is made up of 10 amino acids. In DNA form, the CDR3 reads TGCGCCACCGTAATGACTGAAGCTTTCTTT. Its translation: CATVMTEAFF.

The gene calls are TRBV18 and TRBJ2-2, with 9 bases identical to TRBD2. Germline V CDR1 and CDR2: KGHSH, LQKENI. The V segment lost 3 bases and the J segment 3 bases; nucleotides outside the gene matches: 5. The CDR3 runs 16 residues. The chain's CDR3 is CASSPRAGGDTGELFF. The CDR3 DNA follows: TGTGCCAGCTCACCGCGAGCGGGAGGTGACACCGGGGAGCTGTTTTTT. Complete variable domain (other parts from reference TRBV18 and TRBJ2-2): NAGVMQNPRHLVRRRGQEARLRCSPMKGHSHVYWYRQLPEEGLKFMVYLQKENIIDESGMPKERFSAEFPKEGPSILRIQQVVRGDSAAYFCASSPRAGGDTGELFFGEGSRLTVL.

The CDR3, as DNA: TGTGCCAGCAGCCAAGAGATTACTAGCCTCAATGAGCAGTTCTTC. Its translation: CASSQEITSLNEQFF. This rearrangement joins TRBV4-2 to TRBJ2-1; a weak D match, TRBD2 (6 bases). The length of the CDR3 is 15 residues. Germline values: CDR1 LGHNA, CDR2 YNFKEQ. The V and J ends lost 0 bases and 6 bases respectively, with 12 bases between them.

The CDR3 loop is CASSPRGVEEKLFF. The CDR3, as DNA: TGTGCCAGCTCACCGAGAGGGGTAGAGGAAAAACTGTTTTTT. The chain has TRBV18 and TRBJ1-4; D is perhaps TRBD1 (5 bases). V was shortened by 3 bases and J by 8 bases, with 13 bases between the two germline ends. The CDR3 totals 14 residues. Germline CDR1 and CDR2: KGHSH and LQKENI.